The 13 T cell receptor beta chains below all came from one sample that was sequenced in a study of OX40 agonist ivuxolimab in advanced cancers. Libraries came from the immunoSEQ multiplex PCR assay. In TCRdb, the immuneACCESS table is reduced to in-frame sequences with V and J assigned. These tables do not hold every clone; where another copy was compared, an unresolved V gene accounts for under half, and the others remain unexplained. The sample contains 75,000 to 95,000 clones, about 90% of them found a single time. The ten most abundant clones make up around 0.53% of the sample. Sequences were derived from CD4+ or CD8+ T cells sorted from blood, sampled in a trial of the OX40 agonist ivuxolimab. These receptors originate from an adult with an advanced solid tumor such as melanoma, head and neck, liver or kidney cancer.

J is TRBJ1-1 and V is TRBV28; D ambiguous. Deletions cut 7 bases from V and 1 base from J, with 4 bases between. The CDR3 is made up of 11 amino acids. Germline loops: CDR1 MDHEN, CDR2 SYDVKM. The CDR3 is CASKSNTEAFF. The DNA of the CDR3 is TGTGCCAGCAAATCGAACACTGAAGCTTTCTTT.

The chain is built from TRBV9 and TRBJ2-3; D unresolved. The CDR3 is 14 residues long. Germline-derived CDR1 and CDR2 are SGDLS and YYNGEE. The V end lost 0 bases, the J end lost 0 bases, and 5 bases lay between the germline ends. CDR3 loop: CASSVAGSTDTQYF. The CDR3 DNA sequence: TGTGCCAGCAGCGTAGCCGGGAGCACAGATACGCAGTATTTT.

This chain links TRBV18 with TRBJ2-1, with D possibly TRBD2 on 5 matching bases. The germline V gene encodes CDR1 KGHSH and CDR2 LQKENI. V lost 2 bases to trimming and J lost 11 bases, with 16 bases between them. CDR3 length equals 14 residues. In DNA form, the CDR3 reads TGTGCCAGCTCACCAGGAGGACTGGGAATCAAGCAGTTCTTC. Translated, it gives CASSPGGLGIKQFF.

CDR3 sequence (DNA): TGTGCCAGCAGCCGCCTCAACCTAGCGGGAGAAGACAATGAGCAGTTCTTC. Translation gives CASSRLNLAGEDNEQFF. The chain combines TRBV14 with TRBJ2-1, with 10 positions matching TRBD2. After removal of 4 bases from V and 5 bases from J, the junction contained 11 bases not matched to a gene. The CDR3 extends over 17 amino acids. Germline V gives CDR1 SGHDN, CDR2 FVKESK.

This chain links TRBV15 with TRBJ2-3, with TRBD1 matching over 7 bases. Germline V gene lookup returns CDR1 LNHNV and CDR2 YYDKDF (reference sequence). The ends lost 6 bases at V and 2 bases at J; junction bases unmatched: 5. The length of the CDR3 is 14 residues. The CDR3, as DNA: TGTGCCACCAGGATGACAGGGAACACAGATACGCAGTATTTT. Its translation: CATRMTGNTDTQYF.

The chain carries TRBV5-1 and TRBJ1-2; D is unresolved. This CDR3 comprises 15 residues. V lost 4 bases and J 7 bases, leaving 20 bases between the germline ends. CDR1 is SGHRS and CDR2 is YFSETQ in the germline V gene. The DNA of the CDR3 is TGCGCCAGCAGCCTCATAGGGCTCCTCCGGAGTGGCTACACCTTC. This gives the protein CASSLIGLLRSGYTF. Looking up the rest from reference TRBV5-1 and TRBJ1-2 gives the full variable domain: KAGVTQTPRYLIKTRGQQVTLSCSPISGHRSVSWYQQTPGQGLQFLFEYFSETQRNKGNFPGRFSGRQFSNSRSEMNVSTLELGDSALYLCASSLIGLLRSGYTFGSGTRLTVV.

This chain uses TRBV9 with TRBJ2-2; 8 bases are shared with TRBD2. Looked up from germline, CDR1 is SGDLS and CDR2 is YYNGEE. CDR3 length: 18 amino acids. V lost 2 bases and J lost 7; bases outside the gene matches: 16. The chain's CDR3 is CASSVEGGSGGRIGELFF. The CDR3 nucleotides read TGTGCCAGCAGCGTTGAAGGAGGGAGTGGCGGGAGGATCGGGGAGCTGTTTTTT.

The chain uses TRBV29-1 and TRBJ2-1; TRBD1 agrees at 10 bases. The germline V gene has CDR1 SQVTM and CDR2 ANQGSEA. This CDR3 has 13 residues. Trimming at V came to 4 bases and at J to 5 bases, leaving 2 bases not matched to a gene. CDR3 DNA: TGCAGCGTTGGGGACAGGGGTAACAATGAGCAGTTCTTC. Its translation: CSVGDRGNNEQFF.

The V and J genes are TRBV28 and TRBJ1-1, with a weak D call TRBD1 (5 bases). The V end was cut by 2 bases, the J end by 3 bases, with 13 bases between. This CDR3 has 15 residues. Looked up from germline, CDR1 is MDHEN and CDR2 is SYDVKM. CDR3 DNA: TGTGCCAGCAGTTTAGGGGCAGGATGGGACACTGAAGCTTTCTTT. Its protein product is CASSLGAGWDTEAFF.

This clone was picked up one time. This chain links TRBV7-9 with TRBJ2-7; 8 nucleotides line up with TRBD1. This CDR3 is built from 14 residues. V shed 2 bases, J shed 6 bases, and the junction held 6 bases outside the gene matches. The V gene's germline CDR1 is SEHNR and CDR2 FQNEAQ (reference sequence). The CDR3 reads CASSLPQGGSEQYF. CDR3 in DNA: TGTGCCAGCAGCTTACCACAGGGGGGTAGCGAGCAGTACTTC.

This clone has just one count. The genes are TRBV27 and TRBJ2-6; unclear D gene. The CDR3 spans 15 residues. Germline V gene data show CDR1 as MNHEY and CDR2 as SMNVEV (reference sequence). The V gene lost 8 bases and the J gene lost 1 base, with 12 bases spanning the gap. The DNA of the CDR3 is TGTGCCAGCGCAAAGCAATTTTCTGGGGCCAACGTCCTGACTTTC. Amino acids: CASAKQFSGANVLTF. The full variable domain, its missing parts supplied by reference TRBV27 and TRBJ2-6, is EAQVTQNPRYLITVTGKKLTVTCSQNMNHEYMSWYRQDPGLGLRQIYYSMNVEVTDKGDVPEGYKVSRKEKRNFPLILESPSPNQTSLYFCASAKQFSGANVLTFGAGSRLTVL.

V and J are TRBV19 and TRBJ2-1; D is perhaps TRBD2 (5 bases). Deletions cut 5 bases from V and 7 bases from J, with 18 bases between. The CDR3 loop spans 15 amino acids. Germline values: CDR1 LNHDA, CDR2 SQIVND (reference sequence). As DNA, the CDR3 is TGTGCCAGTAGTTCTAGGGCGGGTGGTCAAAATGAGCAGTTCTTC. This codes for CASSSRAGGQNEQFF.

This clone occurred once. The chain couples TRBV7-2 to TRBJ2-3; 11 bases match TRBD2. This CDR3 comprises 15 residues. The J segment lost 6 bases and the V segment lost 1 base, leaving 3 bases of the junction unmatched. CDR1 SGHTA and CDR2 FQGNSA come from the germline V gene. The DNA of the CDR3 is TGTGCCAGCAGCTTAGTCGGGACTAGCGGCGATACGCAGTATTTT. Translating it yields CASSLVGTSGDTQYF.